These T cell receptor beta chains were read from a single sample in a study of T cell responses to AZD1222 COVID-19 vaccine. Profiling relied on immunoSEQ multiplex PCR, and the TCRdb table lists in-frame clones only, not all of them. The table includes around 110,000 clones, approximately 85% detected once. The sequences come from peripheral blood, collected on day 0 of MenACWY control vaccination. These receptors were taken from an adult in good health. Each CDR3 is given with its conserved first and last residue. D genes are given only for firm matches. Part of the rows lack a size; the others show once, few, many or a class for expanded clones.

j_gene | abundance | len | v_gene | d_gene | CDR3nt | CDR3aa
TRBJ2-3 | . | 15 | TRBV7-9 | TRBD2 | TGTGCCAGCAGCTTAACTAGCGGGGGCACAGATACGCAGTATTTT | CASSLTSGGTDTQYF
TRBJ1-3 | once | 14 | TRBV5-4 | . | TGTGCCAGCAGCTTGACTGGGTCCGGAAACACCATATATTTT | CASSLTGSGNTIYF
TRBJ1-2 | . | 15 | TRBV7-2 | . | TGTGCCAGCAGCTTAGACTACAGGGAGGTCTATGGCTACACCTTC | CASSLDYREVYGYTF
TRBJ2-5 | . | 17 | TRBV12-5 | . | TGTGCTAGTGGTTTGGCCGCCCGGACCTTAGCCCCAGAGACCCAGTACTTC | CASGLAARTLAPETQYF
TRBJ1-2 | . | 16 | TRBV13 | TRBD1 | TGTGCCAGCAGCTACAGGGGGCCCGGCCTCCTGGATGGCTACACCTTC | CASSYRGPGLLDGYTF
TRBJ1-1 | . | 12 | TRBV2 | . | TGTGCCAGCACTCGCAGGGATACTGAAGCTTTCTTT | CASTRRDTEAFF
TRBJ1-3 | . | 16 | TRBV4-3 | TRBD1 | TGCGCCAGCAGCGATGGGACAGGGGCTGGTGGAAACACCATATATTTT | CASSDGTGAGGNTIYF
TRBJ2-1 | . | 16 | TRBV5-4 | TRBD2 | TGTGCCAGCAGTATAGGAGGACTAGCGTCCTACAATGAGCAGTTCTTC | CASSIGGLASYNEQFF
TRBJ2-2 | . | 15 | TRBV7-2 | . | TGTGCCAGCAGCCTCGGGACCGTCCGTCCCGGGGAGCTGTTTTTT | CASSLGTVRPGELFF
TRBJ2-3 | . | 16 | TRBV4-1 | . | TGCGCCAGCAGCCAAGATATGGGGGGGCCCGCAGATACGCAGTATTTT | CASSQDMGGPADTQYF